This T cell receptor beta chain was observed in a study of glioma-infiltrating T cells. The iRepertoire nested amplicon-rescue multiplex PCR amplified TCR alpha and beta CDR3s from RNA. Input was 100-400 ng of tissue mRNA or PBMC total RNA. TCRdb re-called the multiplex PCR reads through MiXCR, storing one row per CDR3 protein. This sample carries under 200,000 distinct CDR3 sequences, around 42% of them seen once, and the ten largest clones take 4% to 6.5%. Note on this clonotype: Its target is unknown. A much larger clone lies one base from this, so it may be a read error.

Germline CDR1 is DFQATT and CDR2 is SNEGSKA (reference sequence). Trimming at V came to 3 bases and at J to 2 bases, leaving 2 bases not matched to a gene. The CDR3 is made up of 14 amino acids. Points from the study as a whole: Tissue and blood shared very few CDR3 sequences. Tissue-blood divergence was below expectation in non-neoplastic patients, above in gliomas.

The TCR comes from a human donor with low-grade glioma or glioblastoma, undergoing nonglioma brain surgery, or in good health (not recorded which). The genes are TRBV20-1 and TRBJ2-1, with 9 bases matching TRBD2. Sequencing was done on a sample of glioma tissue, nonneoplastic brain tissue, or PBMCs (not recorded which). CDR3 in amino acids: CSARGTSPYNEQFF. Written as DNA, the CDR3 is TGCAGTGCTAGGGGGACTAGCCCCTACAATGAGCAGTTCTTC.